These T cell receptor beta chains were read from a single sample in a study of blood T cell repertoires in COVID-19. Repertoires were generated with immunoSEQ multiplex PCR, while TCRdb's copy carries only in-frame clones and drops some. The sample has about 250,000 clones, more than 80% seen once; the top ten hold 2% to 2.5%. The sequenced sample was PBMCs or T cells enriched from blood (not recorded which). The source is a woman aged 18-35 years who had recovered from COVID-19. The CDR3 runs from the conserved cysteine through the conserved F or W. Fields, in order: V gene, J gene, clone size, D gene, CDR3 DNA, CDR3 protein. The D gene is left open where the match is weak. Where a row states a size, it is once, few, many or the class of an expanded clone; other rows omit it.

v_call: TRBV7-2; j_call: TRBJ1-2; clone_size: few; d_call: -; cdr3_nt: TGTGCCAGCAGCTTAGCCCCGAGAGGCTATGGCTACACCTTC; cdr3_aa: CASSLAPRGYGYTF
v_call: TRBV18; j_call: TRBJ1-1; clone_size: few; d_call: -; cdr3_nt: TGTGCCAGCTCACTCCGACAGGCCACTGAAGCTTTCTTT; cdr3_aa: CASSLRQATEAFF
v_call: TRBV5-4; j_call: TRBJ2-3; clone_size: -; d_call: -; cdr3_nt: TGTGCCAGCAGCCACGGGACTCTCCGCACAGATACGCAGTATTTT; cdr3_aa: CASSHGTLRTDTQYF
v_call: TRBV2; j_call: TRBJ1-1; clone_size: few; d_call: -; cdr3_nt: TGTGCCAGGAAAACAGGCCGGGCTTTCTTT; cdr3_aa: CARKTGRAFF
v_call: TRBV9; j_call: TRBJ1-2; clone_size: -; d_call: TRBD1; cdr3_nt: TGTGCCAGCAGCGGGACGACAGGGGGCGTTGGCTACACCTTC; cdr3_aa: CASSGTTGGVGYTF
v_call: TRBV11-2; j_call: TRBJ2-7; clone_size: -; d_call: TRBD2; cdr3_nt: TGTGCCAGCAGCTCCTTACATCCTGGGACTAGCGGGAACTACGAGCAGTACTTC; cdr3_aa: CASSSLHPGTSGNYEQYF
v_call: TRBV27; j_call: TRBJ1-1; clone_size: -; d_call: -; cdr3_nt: TGTGCCAGCCATGACAGAGACTTTAAAGCTTTCTTT; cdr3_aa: CASHDRDFKAFF
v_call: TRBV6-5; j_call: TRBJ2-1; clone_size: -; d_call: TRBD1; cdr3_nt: TGTGCCAGCAGTTATGGGGACAGCTACAATGAGCAGTTCTTC; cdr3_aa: CASSYGDSYNEQFF
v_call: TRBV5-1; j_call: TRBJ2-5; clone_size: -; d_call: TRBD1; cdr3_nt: TGCGCCAGCAGTCGAGGGGGCGGAGAGACCCAGTACTTC; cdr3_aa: CASSRGGGETQYF
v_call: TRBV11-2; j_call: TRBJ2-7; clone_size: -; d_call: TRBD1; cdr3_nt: TGTGCCAGCAGCTTAAGGGACAGGGTCTACGAGCAGTACTTC; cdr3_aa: CASSLRDRVYEQYF
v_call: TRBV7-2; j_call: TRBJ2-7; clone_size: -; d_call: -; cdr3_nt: TGTGCCAGCAGCCCCAGCAGGCTCGAGCAGTACTTC; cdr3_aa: CASSPSRLEQYF
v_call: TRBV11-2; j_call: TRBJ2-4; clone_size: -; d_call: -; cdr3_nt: TGTGCCAGCGGGGGGACGGGCTTTCAGTACTTC; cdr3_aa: CASGGTGFQYF
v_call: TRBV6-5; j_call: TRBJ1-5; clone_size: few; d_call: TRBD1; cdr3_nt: TGTGCCAGCAGTCTAGGGACAGGGGGGGAGCCCCAGCATTTT; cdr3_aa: CASSLGTGGEPQHF
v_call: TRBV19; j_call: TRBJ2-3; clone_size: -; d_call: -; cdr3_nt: TGTGCCAGTAGTATCGGGGAGTTCACAGATACGCAGTATTTT; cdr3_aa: CASSIGEFTDTQYF
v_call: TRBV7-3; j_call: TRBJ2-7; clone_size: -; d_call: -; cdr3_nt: TGTGCCAGCAGCCCCGGGGGACCCTACGAGCAGTACTTC; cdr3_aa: CASSPGGPYEQYF
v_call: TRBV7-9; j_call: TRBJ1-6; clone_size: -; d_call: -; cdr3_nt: TGTGCCAGCAGCTTAAATAGCTCACCCCTCCACTTT; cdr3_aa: CASSLNSSPLHF
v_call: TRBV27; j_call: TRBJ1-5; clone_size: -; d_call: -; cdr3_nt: TGTGCCAGCAGTTTATTAGGGGAAGGCAATCAGCCCCAGCATTTT; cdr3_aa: CASSLLGEGNQPQHF
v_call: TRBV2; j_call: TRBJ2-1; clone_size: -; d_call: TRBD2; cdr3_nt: TGTGCCAGCAGTGAAGTCGGAGCGGGGGGGCTCTTTGAGCAGTTCTTC; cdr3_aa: CASSEVGAGGLFEQFF
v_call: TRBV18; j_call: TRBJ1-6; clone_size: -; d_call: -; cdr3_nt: TGTGCCAGCTCTGCCCATGGGGGGGCAGATGGTTCACCCCTCCACTTT; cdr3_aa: CASSAHGGADGSPLHF
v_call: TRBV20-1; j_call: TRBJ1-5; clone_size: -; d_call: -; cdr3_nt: TGCAGTGCTAGTTCCGGGAGGGATGTTGATCAGCCCCAGCATTTT; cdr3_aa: CSASSGRDVDQPQHF
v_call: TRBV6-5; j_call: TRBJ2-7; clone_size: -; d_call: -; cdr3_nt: TGTGCCAGCACTCCCTGGGGGGAGCAGTACGAGCAGTACTTC; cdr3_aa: CASTPWGEQYEQYF
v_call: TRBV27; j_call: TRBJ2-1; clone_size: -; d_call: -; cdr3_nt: TGTGCCAGCAGTTTGGGCAGGAATAACTACAATGAGCAGTTCTTC; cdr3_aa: CASSLGRNNYNEQFF
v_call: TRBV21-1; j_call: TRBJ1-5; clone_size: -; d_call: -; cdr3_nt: TGTGCCAGCAGCGCTTGGGGGGGAACGGGCAATCAGCCCCAGCATTTT; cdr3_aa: CASSAWGGTGNQPQHF
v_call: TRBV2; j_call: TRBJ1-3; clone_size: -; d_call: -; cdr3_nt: TGTGCCAGTGCCGACAGTTCTGGAAACACCATATATTTT; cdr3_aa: CASADSSGNTIYF
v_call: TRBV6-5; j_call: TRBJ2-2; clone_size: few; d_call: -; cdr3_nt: TGTGCCAGCAGTTTGAGGGGGGGCACCGGGGAGCTGTTTTTT; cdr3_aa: CASSLRGGTGELFF
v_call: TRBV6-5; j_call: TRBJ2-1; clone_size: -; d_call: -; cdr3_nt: TGTGCCAGCAGTTCGACAGACTCCTACAATGAGCAGTTCTTC; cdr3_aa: CASSSTDSYNEQFF
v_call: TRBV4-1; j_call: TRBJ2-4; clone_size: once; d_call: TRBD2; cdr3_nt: TGCGCCAGCAGCCAAGAGGGGACTAGCGGGGGGGCCAACGCCAAAAACATTCAGTACTTC; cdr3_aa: CASSQEGTSGGANAKNIQYF
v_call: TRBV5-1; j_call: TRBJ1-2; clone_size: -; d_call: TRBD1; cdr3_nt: TGCGCCAGCAGCCCGGGGACAGAAGGCTACACCTTC; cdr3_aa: CASSPGTEGYTF
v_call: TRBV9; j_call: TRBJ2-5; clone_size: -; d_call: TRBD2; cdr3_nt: TGTGCCAGCAGCGTAGATTCTAGCGGGGGAGTAAGAGAGACCCAGTACTTC; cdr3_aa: CASSVDSSGGVRETQYF
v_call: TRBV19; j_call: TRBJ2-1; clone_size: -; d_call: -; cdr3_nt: TGTGCCAGTAGTATCAGGGCGGCCTCCTACAATGAGCAGTTCTTC; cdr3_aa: CASSIRAASYNEQFF
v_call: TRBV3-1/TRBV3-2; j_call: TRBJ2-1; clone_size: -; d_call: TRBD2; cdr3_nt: TGTGCCAGCAGCCTACAGGGCCCTAGCGGGGGAGACAATGAGCAGTTCTTC; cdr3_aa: CASSLQGPSGGDNEQFF
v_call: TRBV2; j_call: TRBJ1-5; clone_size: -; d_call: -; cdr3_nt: TGTGCCAGCAGTGTCGGGTTAGGGGAGGATCAGCCCCAGCATTTT; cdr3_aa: CASSVGLGEDQPQHF